This T cell receptor (beta chain) was sequenced in a study of spatial heterogeneity in lung cancer. The time point is: sample taken at primary tumor resection. Unsorted tumor, nontumor lung tissue or cryopreserved PBMC supplied the whole RNA. Each molecule of TCR cDNA was tagged with one unique molecular identifier. TCRdb independently ran MiXCR on the 5' RACE reads; one entry per CDR3 protein. There are about 92,000 distinct CDR3 sequences in the sample; 12% occur only once, and over 40% lies in the top ten. Germline V gives CDR1 DFQATT, CDR2 SNEGSKA (reference sequence). V was pared by 3 bases and J by 0 bases, with 9 bases between. This CDR3 is 14 amino acids long.

The chain carries TRBV20-1 and TRBJ2-1, with D hard to call. Sequences were derived from PBMCs, sampled at surgery. This TCR was recovered from a male donor with early-stage non-small cell lung cancer. Written as DNA, the CDR3 is TGCAGTGCTAGGTGGCGGAGCTCCTACAATGAGCAGTTCTTC. Translation: CSARWRSSYNEQFF.